A single count supports the clone carrying this T cell receptor (beta chain). Assay used: immunoSEQ multiplex PCR; TCRdb lists only in-frame clones, some missing. This sample has over 200,000 clones; more than 80% occur once, and the top ten carry roughly 1.2%. Enrollment of patients from Seattle took place during active infection, with longitudinal follow-up. The record originates from a study of blood T cell repertoires in COVID-19. Study as a whole: The cDNA or gDNA used as material had been derived from T cells, B-cell-depleted T cells, or PBMCs.

Germline lookup yields CDR1 SGHNT and CDR2 YYREEE (reference sequence). V lost 5 bases and J lost 4; bases outside the gene matches: 5. The CDR3 has 14 residues. The receptor comes from a woman aged 30 to 39 with COVID-19, enrolled during active disease. The rearrangement links TRBV5-4 to TRBJ1-2; 10 nucleotides line up with TRBD1. Material for sequencing was peripheral blood. The chain's CDR3 is CASSRDRGSYGYTF. The CDR3 bases are TGTGCCAGCAGTAGGGACAGGGGAAGCTATGGCTACACCTTC.